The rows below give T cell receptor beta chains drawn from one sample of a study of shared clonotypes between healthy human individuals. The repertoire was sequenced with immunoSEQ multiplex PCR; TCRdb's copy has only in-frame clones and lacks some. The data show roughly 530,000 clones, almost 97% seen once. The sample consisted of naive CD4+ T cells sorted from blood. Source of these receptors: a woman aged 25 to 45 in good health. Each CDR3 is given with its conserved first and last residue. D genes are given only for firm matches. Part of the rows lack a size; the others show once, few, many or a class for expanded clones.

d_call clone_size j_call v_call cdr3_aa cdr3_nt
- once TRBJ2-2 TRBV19 CASRPLDAGELFF TGTGCCAGTAGGCCTTTAGATGCCGGGGAGCTGTTTTTT
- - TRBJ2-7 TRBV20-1 CSVGETYEQYF TGCAGTGTAGGCGAGACCTACGAGCAGTACTTC
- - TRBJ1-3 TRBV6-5 CAARTGWGSGNTIYF TGTGCCGCTAGAACAGGTTGGGGCTCTGGAAACACCATATATTTT
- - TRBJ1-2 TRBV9 CASSGTGLLGYTF TGTGCCAGCAGCGGTACAGGCCTTCTTGGCTACACCTTC
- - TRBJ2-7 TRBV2 CASSEIPGEQYF TGTGCCAGCAGTGAGATACCCGGCGAGCAGTACTTC
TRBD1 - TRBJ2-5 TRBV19 CASSKGQGVETQYF TGTGCCAGTAGTAAGGGACAGGGAGTAGAGACCCAGTACTTC
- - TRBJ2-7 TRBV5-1 CASSLDQTEQYF TGCGCCAGCAGCTTGGATCAGACCGAGCAGTACTTC
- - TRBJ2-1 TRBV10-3 CAISESGGRGEQFF TGTGCCATCAGTGAGTCTGGCGGCCGGGGTGAGCAGTTCTTC
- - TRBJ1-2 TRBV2 CALGRIYGYTF TGTGCCCTTGGACGGATCTATGGCTACACCTTC
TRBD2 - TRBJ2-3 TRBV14 CASSQGPGLAVPTDTQYF TGTGCCAGCAGCCAAGGACCGGGACTAGCGGTACCCACAGATACGCAGTATTTT
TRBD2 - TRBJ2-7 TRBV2 CASSRTSMSYEQYF TGTGCCAGCAGTAGGACTAGCATGTCCTACGAGCAGTACTTC
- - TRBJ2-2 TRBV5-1 CASRREATGELFF TGCGCCAGCAGACGGGAAGCAACCGGGGAGCTGTTTTTT
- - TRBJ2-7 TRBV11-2 CASRLVSTYEQYF TGTGCCAGCCGGTTAGTTTCCACCTACGAGCAGTACTTC
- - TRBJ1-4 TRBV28 CASREWVATNEKLFF TGTGCCAGCAGGGAGTGGGTTGCAACTAATGAAAAACTGTTTTTT
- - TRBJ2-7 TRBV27 CASSLSRVVGSDEQYF TGTGCCAGCAGTTTATCCCGGGTAGTAGGGTCTGACGAGCAGTACTTC
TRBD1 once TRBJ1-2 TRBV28 CASVPGQGANGYTF TGTGCCAGCGTCCCGGGACAGGGGGCAAATGGCTACACCTTC
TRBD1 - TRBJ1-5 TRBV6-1 CASSLGTGVQPQHF TGTGCCAGCAGTCTAGGGACAGGGGTCCAGCCCCAGCATTTT
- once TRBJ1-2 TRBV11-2 CASSPRRGINYGYTF TGTGCCAGCAGCCCTCGGAGGGGGATTAACTATGGCTACACCTTC
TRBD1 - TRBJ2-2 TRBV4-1 CASSHLPGQGAYGELFF TGCGCCAGCAGCCATCTCCCGGGACAGGGGGCGTACGGGGAGCTGTTTTTT
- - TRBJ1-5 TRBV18 CASSPFHGAEGNQPQHF TGTGCCAGCTCACCATTTCACGGGGCCGAAGGGAATCAGCCCCAGCATTTT
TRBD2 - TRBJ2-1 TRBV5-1 CASSLSLAGLNEQFF TGCGCCAGCAGCTTGTCACTAGCGGGCCTCAATGAGCAGTTCTTC
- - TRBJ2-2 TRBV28 CASSLSPPAGRNAGELFF TGTGCCAGCAGTTTATCCCCTCCCGCAGGGCGTAACGCCGGGGAGCTGTTTTTT
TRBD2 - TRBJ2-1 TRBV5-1 CASSFGSGLASPQFF TGCGCCAGCAGCTTTGGTAGTGGACTAGCGTCACCACAGTTCTTC
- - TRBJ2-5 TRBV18 CASSNTPTGLQETQYF TGTGCCAGCTCCAATACCCCCACAGGGCTTCAAGAGACCCAGTACTTC
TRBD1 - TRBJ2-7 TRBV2 CAMKAGTGTDEQYF TGTGCCATGAAGGCCGGGACAGGGACCGACGAGCAGTACTTC
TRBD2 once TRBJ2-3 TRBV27 CASRQGLAGSTDTQYF TGTGCCAGCAGACAAGGACTAGCGGGATCAACAGATACGCAGTATTTT
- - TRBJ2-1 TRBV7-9 CASSLRGSSYNEQFF TGTGCCAGCAGCTTAAGAGGTAGCTCCTACAATGAGCAGTTCTTC
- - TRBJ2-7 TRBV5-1 CASSSLPGPVTYEQYF TGCGCCAGCAGCTCACTCCCGGGGCCGGTTACATACGAGCAGTACTTC
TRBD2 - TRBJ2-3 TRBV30 CAWEAGEGNTQYF TGTGCCTGGGAAGCGGGAGAAGGAAATACGCAGTATTTT
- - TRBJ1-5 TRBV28 CASSSRREGTQPQHF TGTGCCAGCAGTTCGAGAAGGGAGGGTACCCAGCCCCAGCATTTT
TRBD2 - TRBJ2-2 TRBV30 CAWTSGRPTGELFF TGTGCCTGGACTAGCGGGAGGCCCACCGGGGAGCTGTTTTTT
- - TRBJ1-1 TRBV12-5 CASGLVRDRGRTEAFF TGTGCTAGTGGTTTGGTACGAGATCGGGGGAGGACTGAAGCTTTCTTT
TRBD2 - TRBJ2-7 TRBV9 CASSVGGPGLAIYEQYF TGTGCCAGCAGCGTAGGGGGCCCCGGACTAGCCATCTACGAGCAGTACTTC
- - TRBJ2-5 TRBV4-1 CASSQASGETQYF TGCGCCAGCAGCCAAGCCAGTGGGGAGACCCAGTACTTC
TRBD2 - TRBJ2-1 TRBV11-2 CASSYTSGSSYNEQFF TGTGCCAGCAGCTATACTAGCGGGAGCTCCTACAATGAGCAGTTCTTC
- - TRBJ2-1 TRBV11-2 CASSQRDSYNEQFF TGTGCCAGCAGCCAAAGAGACTCCTACAATGAGCAGTTCTTC
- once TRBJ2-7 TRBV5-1 CASSRDTFYEQYF TGCGCCAGCAGCCGGGACACCTTCTACGAGCAGTACTTC
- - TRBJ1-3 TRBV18 CATSEGFSGNTIYF TGTGCCACCTCCGAGGGGTTCTCTGGAAACACCATATATTTT
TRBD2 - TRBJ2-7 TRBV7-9 CASSDPRLAGVGHEQYF TGTGCCAGCAGCGACCCCCGACTAGCGGGAGTTGGGCACGAGCAGTACTTC
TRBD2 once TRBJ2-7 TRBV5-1 CASSLALAGQTYEQYF TGCGCCAGCAGCTTGGCCCTAGCGGGACAAACCTACGAGCAGTACTTC
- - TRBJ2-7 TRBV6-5 CASRPGLVTSYEQYF TGTGCCAGCAGGCCGGGACTTGTAACTTCCTACGAGCAGTACTTC
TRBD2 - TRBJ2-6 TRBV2 CASSRLAGNEGSGANVLTF TGTGCCAGCAGTCGACTAGCGGGAAATGAAGGATCTGGGGCCAACGTCCTGACTTTC
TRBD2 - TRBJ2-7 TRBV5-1 CASSLGTNPSYEQYF TGCGCCAGCAGCTTAGGGACTAACCCCTCCTACGAGCAGTACTTC
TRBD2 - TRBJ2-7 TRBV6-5 CASSSRLAGALAQYF TGTGCCAGCAGTTCCCGGCTAGCGGGAGCTCTGGCCCAGTACTTC
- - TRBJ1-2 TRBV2 CASRVAGDGYTF TGTGCCAGCAGGGTGGCAGGGGACGGCTACACCTTC
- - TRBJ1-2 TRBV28 CASSLGGGYGYTF TGTGCCAGCAGTCTGGGGGGCGGCTATGGCTACACCTTC
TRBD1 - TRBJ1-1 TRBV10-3 CATNGQGGMAEAFF TGTGCCACCAACGGACAGGGGGGTATGGCTGAAGCTTTCTTT
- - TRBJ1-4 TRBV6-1 CASSEGAGWGEKLFF TGTGCCAGCAGTGAAGGGGCAGGTTGGGGTGAAAAACTGTTTTTT
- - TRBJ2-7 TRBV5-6 CASSLGDMRAGEQYF TGTGCCAGCAGCTTGGGGGACATGAGGGCGGGCGAGCAGTACTTC
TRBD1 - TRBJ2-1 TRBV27 CASSATGGSYNEQFF TGTGCCAGCAGTGCAACAGGGGGGTCGTACAATGAGCAGTTCTTC
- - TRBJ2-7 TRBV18 CASSPNREGEQYF TGTGCCAGCTCACCGAACAGAGAGGGCGAGCAGTACTTC
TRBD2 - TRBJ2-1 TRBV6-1 CATYGGGRPRNEQFF TGTGCCACCTACGGGGGCGGGAGGCCGAGAAATGAGCAGTTCTTC
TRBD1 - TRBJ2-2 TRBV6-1 CASSEPQGDTGELFF TGTGCCAGCAGTGAACCGCAGGGGGACACCGGGGAGCTGTTTTTT